A selection of T cell receptor beta chains follows, all from one sample in a study of T-cell memory formation after mild COVID-19. TCRdb independently ran MiXCR on the 5' RACE reads; one entry per CDR3 protein. The table has roughly 600,000 distinct CDR3 sequences, 15% to 20% seen once. The sample comprised PBMCs or a T cell subset sorted from them (not recorded which). These receptors all stem from an adult woman who had mild COVID-19 (a few samples of this study predate the infection). Cell type and time point are not known. Each CDR3 is given without its conserved first and last residue.

v_gene: TRBV6-2/TRBV6-3; CDR3aa: ASSYDSSYNEQF
v_gene: TRBV9; CDR3aa: ASSPSLVSQETQY
v_gene: TRBV7-2; CDR3aa: ASSLGGYTDTQY
v_gene: TRBV4-2; CDR3aa: ASSPSSGANTGELF
v_gene: TRBV19; CDR3aa: ASSKRVRGNQPQH
v_gene: TRBV12-3/TRBV12-4; CDR3aa: ASSLEAAGELF
v_gene: TRBV14; CDR3aa: ASSPLAGDFQETQY
v_gene: TRBV6-5; CDR3aa: ASSSTGDPPWEQY
v_gene: TRBV20-1; CDR3aa: SARDPNRSGNEQF
v_gene: TRBV7-2; CDR3aa: ASGTPSRGGNTQY
v_gene: TRBV6-5; CDR3aa: ASARSVSGNTIY
v_gene: TRBV2; CDR3aa: ASSDRGSDEQF
v_gene: TRBV7-9; CDR3aa: ASSQRAYEQY
v_gene: TRBV29-1; CDR3aa: SVGGEAF
v_gene: TRBV7-9; CDR3aa: ASSLGQMDQETQY